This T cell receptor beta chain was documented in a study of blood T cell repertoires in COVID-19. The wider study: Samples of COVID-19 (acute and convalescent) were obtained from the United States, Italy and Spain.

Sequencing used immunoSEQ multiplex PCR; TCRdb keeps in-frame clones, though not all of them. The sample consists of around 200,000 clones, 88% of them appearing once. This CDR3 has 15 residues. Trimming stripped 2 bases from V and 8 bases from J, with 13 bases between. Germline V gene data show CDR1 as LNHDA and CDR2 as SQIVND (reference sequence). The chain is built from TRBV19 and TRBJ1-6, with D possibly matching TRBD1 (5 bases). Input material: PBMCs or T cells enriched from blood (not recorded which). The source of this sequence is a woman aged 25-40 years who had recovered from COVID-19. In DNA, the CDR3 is TGTGCCAGTAGTATACAGGGAATAGGGTATTCACCCCTCCACTTT. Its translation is CASSIQGIGYSPLHF.